This TCR beta chain emerged from a study of molecular identifiers for immune sequencing clone quantification. Using 10%, 30% or 50% RNA, naive CD8 libraries were derived from approximately 20,000 to 1,000,000 sorted cells. Each CDR3 protein gets one entry after TCRdb re-called the PCR reads with MiXCR. This table holds hundreds of thousands of distinct CDR3 sequences, 25% found once. This CDR3 region has 12 residues. The V end was cut by 4 bases, the J end by 7 bases, with 8 bases between. Germline V gives CDR1 MNHNY, CDR2 SVGAGI (reference sequence). There are many counts of this clonotype. Specimen: naive CD8+ T cells from blood, with Jurkat cell RNA spiked in. Sample subset: FACS-sorted CD8+CD4-CCR7+CD45RA+ naive T cells. This TCR was recovered from a human donor in good health. Some libraries in this study had Jurkat cell RNA spiked in. The chain combines TRBV6-6 with TRBJ2-1; D gene unclear. This CDR3 is CASSFIRNEQFF. The DNA of the CDR3 is TGTGCCAGCAGTTTTATTAGAAATGAGCAGTTCTTC.